Following are 24 T cell receptor beta chains from one sample sequenced in a study of blood T cells in healthy people across ages. The second PCR ran roughly 7 to 12 cycles with a sample-barcoded 5' primer and J-beta primers. TCRdb reprocessed the 5' RACE reads with MiXCR, giving one entry per CDR3 protein. The table shows about 1,600,000 distinct CDR3 sequences, with about 40% occurring only once. The specimen sequenced was blood. These receptors were collected from a woman between 18 and 30 years old in good health.

The count of this clonotype is one. This chain connects TRBV10-3 to TRBJ2-1, with 9 nucleotides matching TRBD1. The CDR3 covers 13 residues. CDR1 ENHRY and CDR2 SYGVKD come from the germline V gene. Germline trimming cut 6 bases from V and 8 bases from J; bases unmatched to any gene: 5. CDR3 amino acids: CAIRGQGGDEQFF. For the CDR3, the DNA is TGTGCCATCAGGGGACAGGGAGGGGATGAGCAGTTCTTC.

The genes are TRBV20-1 and TRBJ2-6, with D perhaps matching TRBD2 (5 bases). V lost 6 bases and J 1 base, leaving 16 bases between the germline ends. CDR3 length: 16 residues. Germline-derived CDR1 and CDR2 are DFQATT and SNEGSKA (reference sequence). This CDR3 reads CSAQRYSDSGANVLTF. CDR3 nucleotide sequence: TGCAGTGCCCAGCGGTACTCTGATTCTGGGGCCAACGTCCTGACTTTC.

This rearrangement joins TRBV29-1 to TRBJ1-2; possible D gene TRBD1, 6 bases. The CDR3 has 11 residues. Germline-derived CDR1 and CDR2 are SQVTM and ANQGSEA. Trimming shortened V by 5 bases and J by 7 bases, and 11 bases separated the two germline ends. The CDR3 sequence is CSVLGGTGYTF. Written as DNA, the CDR3 is TGCAGCGTTTTAGGGGGGACTGGCTACACCTTC.

This clonotype was seen once. The chain combines TRBV6-1 with TRBJ1-2, with D perhaps matching TRBD1 (5 bases). Germline assignment: CDR1 MNHNS and CDR2 SASEGT. The V end lost 4 bases, the J end lost 4 bases, and 13 bases lay between the germline ends. The CDR3 runs to 14 residues. CDR3 sequence: CASSGIGVGYGYTF. The CDR3 DNA reads as TGTGCCAGCAGTGGTATAGGGGTTGGCTATGGCTACACCTTC.

V is TRBV3-1 and J is TRBJ2-7, with TRBD2 identical over 12 bases. J lost 2 bases, V lost 4 bases, and 12 bases had no gene match. The CDR3 spans 18 residues. The germline V gene has CDR1 LGHDT and CDR2 YNNKEL (reference sequence). The DNA of the CDR3 is TGTGCCAGCAGCCCTATCACCGGAGCTAGCGGGAGGGCCTACGAGCAGTACTTC. Its protein is CASSPITGASGRAYEQYF.

This clonotype came up a few times. J is TRBJ1-3 and V is TRBV7-2; D possibly corresponds to TRBD1 (5 bases). Germline V CDR1 and CDR2: SGHTA, FQGNSA. The CDR3 covers 15 residues. The V gene lost 5 bases and the J gene lost 4 bases, with 15 bases spanning the gap. The CDR3 protein is CASSPGPARGNTIYF. CDR3 coding DNA: TGTGCCAGCAGCCCGGGACCAGCGAGAGGAAACACCATATATTTT.

This clonotype was seen a few times. V and J are TRBV6-5 and TRBJ1-5; D is unresolved. CDR3 size: 14 residues. Between the trimmed V and J ends, which lost 8 bases and 0 bases, there was a span of 11 bases. The germline V gene has CDR1 MNHEY and CDR2 SVGAGI. CDR3 bases: TGTGCCAGCCTCAAGATGGGTAGCAATCAGCCCCAGCATTTT. Amino acid sequence: CASLKMGSNQPQHF.

The J gene is TRBJ2-4, the V gene TRBV9; the match to TRBD1 covers 8 bases. TRBJ2-7 matches the DNA end more closely, so the J call is doubtful. The V gene's germline CDR1 is SGDLS and CDR2 YYNGEE. This CDR3 region has 14 residues. The CDR3, as DNA: TGTGCCAGCAGCGTAGATGACAGGGGACACGAGCAGTACTTC. Protein product: CASSVDDRGHEQYF.

The J gene is TRBJ2-5, the V gene TRBV11-2, with a tentative D call TRBD2 (6 bases). The last part of the DNA fits TRBJ2-7 better; the J call may be wrong. Germline V gene data show CDR1 as SGHAT and CDR2 as FQNNGV. The CDR3 has 19 residues. The CDR3 loop is CASSLVGTGSGFLAPEQYF. The CDR3 nucleotides read TGTGCCAGCAGCTTAGTAGGGACTGGTTCCGGGTTCCTTGCCCCCGAGCAGTACTTC.

This clonotype was recorded at least ten times. This chain joins TRBV4-1 and TRBJ2-1; possible D gene TRBD2, 5 bases. V shed 4 bases and J shed 5 bases, with 15 bases lying between them. The CDR3 is 15 amino acids. The V gene's germline CDR1 is MGHRA and CDR2 YSYEKL. CDR3 in amino acids: CASSPRAGVDNEQFF. CDR3 nucleotide sequence: TGCGCCAGCAGCCCTAGGGCCGGGGTTGACAATGAGCAGTTCTTC.

V and J are TRBV4-1 and TRBJ2-7; 10 nucleotides align to TRBD2. The CDR3 spans 17 residues. Trimming at V came to 0 bases and at J to 4 bases, leaving 9 bases not matched to a gene. Germline V gene sequence: CDR1 MGHRA, CDR2 YSYEKL. For the CDR3, the DNA is TGCGCCAGCAGCCAAGATCAACTAGCGGGGCTTCGGTACGAGCAGTACTTC. It is translated as CASSQDQLAGLRYEQYF.

This clonotype was detected a few times. This rearrangement joins TRBV6-2 or TRBV6-3 to TRBJ1-1, with 7 bases identical to TRBD1. V shed 2 bases, J shed 0 bases, and the junction held 12 bases outside the gene matches. The CDR3 loop spans 18 amino acids. CDR1 is MNHEY and CDR2 is SVGEGT in the germline V gene. The CDR3 loop is CASSYRGQKGSLNTEAFF. The CDR3 DNA reads TGTGCCAGCAGTTACCGGGGACAGAAAGGAAGCTTGAACACTGAAGCTTTCTTT.

This clonotype came up a few times. The chain joins TRBV20-1 to TRBJ2-1; 10 nucleotides match TRBD2. V shed 4 bases and J 8 bases; nucleotides not matched to a gene: 8. The CDR3 consists of 14 residues. Per germline, CDR1 DFQATT and CDR2 SNEGSKA (reference sequence). CDR3 coding DNA: TGCAGTGCTAAGTTGCTAGCGGGAGTTGATGAGCAGTTCTTC. Protein sequence: CSAKLLAGVDEQFF.

The genes are TRBV10-2 and TRBJ2-7; tentatively, D is TRBD2 (6 bases). CDR3 size: 13 residues. V was shortened by 2 bases and J by 4 bases, with 9 bases between the two germline ends. Germline V gene data show CDR1 as WSHSY and CDR2 as SAAADI. CDR3 nucleotides: TGCGCCAGCAGTGAGCGGGGGAGGTACGAGCAGTACTTC. Residues: CASSERGRYEQYF.

As to this clonotype: Given a much more abundant clone one base away, this may be a read error. V is TRBV5-1 and J is TRBJ1-2, with 9 bases identical to TRBD1. The CDR3 is made up of 15 amino acids. Trimming removed 0 bases from V and 4 bases from J; junction bases left unmatched: 4. Germline CDR1 SGHRS, CDR2 YFSETQ. CDR3 sequence (DNA): TGCGCCAGCAGCTTGGCTGGGACAGGGATCTATGGCTACACCTTC. Encoded protein: CASSLAGTGIYGYTF. Combining the CDR3 with reference TRBV5-1 and TRBJ1-2 gives the whole variable domain KAGVTQTPRYLIKTRGQQVTLSCSPISGHRSVSWYQQTPGQGLQFLFEYFSETQRNKGNFPGRFSGRQFSNSRSEMNVSTLELGDSALYLCASSLAGTGIYGYTFGSGTRLTVV.

This clonotype was observed a few times. The V gene is TRBV2, the J gene TRBJ2-3; no clear D gene. The CDR3 contains 11 residues. In germline, CDR1 is SNHLY, CDR2 FYNNEI. Trimming removed 6 bases from V and 6 bases from J, with 7 bases in between. The CDR3 bases are TGTGCCAGCAGCCCTCACGATACGCAGTATTTT. It is translated as CASSPHDTQYF.

This clonotype has more than one count but fewer than ten. CDR3 amino acids: CASSGGRVPEQYF. CDR3 DNA sequence: TGTGCCAGCAGTGGTGGGCGGGTTCCCGAGCAGTACTTC. The V gene is TRBV6-6, the J gene TRBJ2-5; TRBD2 might be the D (5 bases). The DNA end favors TRBJ2-7, so the J call may be wrong. This CDR3 spans 13 amino acids. The V gene's germline CDR1 is MNHNY and CDR2 SVGAGI (reference sequence).

This clonotype was seen more than once but under ten times. The V call is TRBV6-1, the J call TRBJ2-1, with unresolved D. CDR1 is MNHNS and CDR2 is SASEGT in the germline V gene. CDR3 length: 15 residues. Trimming cost V 3 bases and J 5 bases, with 14 bases left between them. The CDR3 DNA is TGTGCCAGCAGTGATCTACCGAGCGATGACAATGAGCAGTTCTTC. Its translation: CASSDLPSDDNEQFF.

CDR3 in DNA: TGTGCCAGCAGCCCCGACTCTTCCCAACGCTCCTACGAGCAGTACTTC. Translating it yields CASSPDSSQRSYEQYF. The V call is TRBV7-3, the J call TRBJ2-7; unclear D gene. Trimming removed 5 bases at V and 0 bases at J, with 17 bases between. The V gene's germline CDR1 is SGHTA and CDR2 FQGTGA. The CDR3 is 16 residues long.

V usage is TRBV7-2 and J usage is TRBJ2-5; 8 bases are shared with TRBD2. This CDR3 has 14 residues. Germline assignment: CDR1 SGHTA and CDR2 FQGNSA. The V segment lost 4 bases and the J segment 4 bases; nucleotides outside the gene matches: 5. CDR3 in amino acids: CASSSGLAIETQYF. CDR3 coding DNA: TGTGCCAGCAGCTCCGGACTAGCTATAGAGACCCAGTACTTC.

The chain recombines TRBV11-1 with TRBJ2-3; 9 bases are shared with TRBD2. V shed 5 bases, J shed 1 base, and the junction held 13 bases outside the gene matches. The CDR3 has 18 residues. Germline lookup yields CDR1 SGHAT and CDR2 FQDESV (reference sequence). The chain's CDR3 is CASSPTYSGGGGTDTQYF. CDR3 nucleotides: TGTGCCAGCAGCCCTACATATAGCGGGGGTGGAGGCACAGATACGCAGTATTTT.

This clonotype has a handful of counts. Written as DNA, the CDR3 is TGTGCCAGCAGCAGCCAGGTCTGGGGAATAAACAATGAGCAGTTCTTC. Its protein product is CASSSQVWGINNEQFF. This chain joins TRBV11-3 and TRBJ2-1; D ambiguous. CDR1 is SGHNT, CDR2 YENEEA, per germline. V was pared by 5 bases and J by 5 bases, with 19 bases between. The CDR3 spans 16 residues.

The rearrangement links TRBV5-1 to TRBJ2-3; the D gene is possibly TRBD2 (6 bases). Trimming took off 4 bases at V and 6 bases at J, with 15 bases between the two ends. CDR1 and CDR2 (germline): SGHRS, YFSETQ. This CDR3 is built from 14 residues. As DNA, the CDR3 is TGCGCCAGCAGCGAAGCTTGCGGGGTCGATACGCAGTATTTT. It yields the protein CASSEACGVDTQYF.

This clonotype was picked up a small number of times. The chain's CDR3 is CASKSSSYEQYF. The DNA for the CDR3 is TGTGCCAGCAAGAGTAGCTCCTACGAGCAGTACTTC. V and J are TRBV6-1 and TRBJ2-7, with D hard to call. Looked up from germline, CDR1 is MNHNS and CDR2 is SASEGT. The V and J ends lost 7 bases and 0 bases respectively, with 7 bases between them. There are 12 residues in the CDR3.